The 10 T cell receptor beta chains given below trace back to one sample, sequenced in a study of cytomegalovirus exposure and HLA in healthy donors (TCRdb year 2017). Libraries came from the immunoSEQ multiplex PCR assay. Not all clones reach the TCRdb copy of this immuneACCESS table, which keeps in-frame sequences only. Checked studies attribute under half of the gap to unresolved V genes and leave the rest unexplained. Across this sample there are 130,000 to 150,000 clones, with more than 80% seen only once. The ten most abundant clones make up about 6.7% of the sample. The sample was PBMCs. Every receptor here comes from a woman aged 30 to 39 in good health and CMV-seropositive.

This chain joins TRBV18 and TRBJ2-5; weak D call: TRBD2 (5 bases). Per the germline V gene, CDR1 is KGHSH and CDR2 is LQKENI. Trimming took 4 bases from V and 5 from J, leaving 14 bases between them. The CDR3 is 14 residues long. CDR3 protein: CASSQSLGGETQYF. CDR3 sequence (DNA): TGTGCCAGCTCACAGTCCCTAGGCGGGGAGACCCAGTACTTC.

J is TRBJ2-3 and V is TRBV9, with 10 bases aligning to TRBD2. V lost 1 base, J lost 4 bases, and 0 bases stayed unmatched. Germline lookup yields CDR1 SGDLS and CDR2 YYNGEE. This CDR3 comprises 14 residues. The CDR3 here is CASSVSGGADTQYF. The CDR3 DNA sequence: TGTGCCAGCAGCGTAAGCGGGGGGGCAGATACGCAGTATTTT.

V usage is TRBV28 and J usage is TRBJ1-2; D remains ambiguous. Between the trimmed V and J ends, which lost 1 base and 4 bases, there was a span of 7 bases. This CDR3 has 13 amino acids. Per the germline V gene, CDR1 is MDHEN and CDR2 is SYDVKM. CDR3 loop: CASSLYSSYGYTF. CDR3 nucleotides: TGTGCCAGCAGTTTATACAGTTCCTATGGCTACACCTTC.

The chain recombines TRBV18 with TRBJ2-1; 11 bases are shared with TRBD1. The V gene end was trimmed by 10 bases and the J gene end by 0 bases; junction bases not matched to a gene: 8. CDR1 KGHSH and CDR2 LQKENI come from the germline V gene. This CDR3 is built from 16 residues. The CDR3 nucleotides are TGTGCCACCTTGGGACAGGGGGATTTCTCCTACAATGAGCAGTTCTTC. Translating it yields CATLGQGDFSYNEQFF.

The chain combines TRBV6-5 with TRBJ2-7; D perhaps matches TRBD1 (6 bases). V was trimmed by 5 bases and J by 9 bases, leaving 23 bases between them. Germline values: CDR1 MNHEY, CDR2 SVGAGI. The CDR3 contains 15 residues. CDR3 bases: TGTGCCAGCAGTCAACGCGTTACAGGGTTTACGGTGCAGTACTTC. Translated: CASSQRVTGFTVQYF.

The V call is TRBV19, the J call TRBJ2-3, with TRBD1 as a possible D gene (5 bases). CDR1 is LNHDA, CDR2 SQIVND, per germline (reference sequence). With 8 bases removed from V and 4 bases from J, the gap between germline ends came to 19 bases. The CDR3 spans 15 residues. The CDR3 loop reads CASSTVRAGPDTQYF. CDR3 nucleotide sequence: TGTGCCAGTTCAACTGTCAGGGCAGGTCCAGATACGCAGTATTTT.

The chain uses TRBV18 and TRBJ2-1; TRBD1 might be the D (6 bases). The CDR3 length is 12 residues. Per the germline V gene, CDR1 is KGHSH and CDR2 is LQKENI. Trimming stripped 4 bases from V and 7 bases from J, with 8 bases between. The CDR3 coding sequence is TGTGCCAGCTCACTGGACAGAAATGAGCAGTTCTTC. It encodes CASSLDRNEQFF. Combining the CDR3 with reference TRBV18 and TRBJ2-1 gives the whole variable domain NAGVMQNPRHLVRRRGQEARLRCSPMKGHSHVYWYRQLPEEGLKFMVYLQKENIIDESGMPKERFSAEFPKEGPSILRIQQVVRGDSAAYFCASSLDRNEQFFGPGTRLTVL.

The chain couples TRBV6-6 to TRBJ2-7; D is unclear. Germline CDR1 is MNHNY and CDR2 is SVGAGI (reference sequence). The CDR3 is 12 residues long. Trimming left V 0 bases short and J 3 bases short, with 3 bases between. The CDR3 DNA sequence: TGTGCCAGCAGTTACTCGAGCTACGAGCAGTACTTC. The encoded protein is CASSYSSYEQYF.

V and J are TRBV5-1 and TRBJ2-7; 8 bases map to TRBD1. The J segment lost 3 bases and the V segment lost 4 bases, leaving 6 bases of the junction unmatched. Germline loops: CDR1 SGHRS, CDR2 YFSETQ. This CDR3 has 14 residues. This chain's CDR3 is CASSTGQVSYEQYF. CDR3 sequence (DNA): TGCGCCAGCAGCACGGGACAGGTTAGCTACGAGCAGTACTTC.

The rearrangement joins TRBV13 to TRBJ2-7, with a weak D call TRBD1 (6 bases). Looked up from germline, CDR1 is PRHDT and CDR2 is FYEKMQ (reference sequence). This CDR3 spans 12 amino acids. Between the trimmed V and J ends, which lost 5 bases and 6 bases, there was a span of 11 bases. CDR3 nucleotides: TGTGCCAGCAGCAAACAGGGTGTCGAGCAGTACTTC. Amino acid sequence: CASSKQGVEQYF.